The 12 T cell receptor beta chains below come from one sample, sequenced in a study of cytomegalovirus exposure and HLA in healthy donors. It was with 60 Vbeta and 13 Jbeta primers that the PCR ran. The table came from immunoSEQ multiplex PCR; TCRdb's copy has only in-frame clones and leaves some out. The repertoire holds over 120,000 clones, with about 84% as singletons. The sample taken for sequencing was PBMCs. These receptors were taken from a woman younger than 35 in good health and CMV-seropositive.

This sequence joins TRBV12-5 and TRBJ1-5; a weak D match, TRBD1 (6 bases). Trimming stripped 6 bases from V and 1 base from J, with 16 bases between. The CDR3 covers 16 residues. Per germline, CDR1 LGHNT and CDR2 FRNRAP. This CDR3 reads CASGINTGTSNQPQHF. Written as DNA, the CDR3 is TGTGCTAGTGGGATTAACACAGGGACAAGCAATCAGCCCCAGCATTTT.

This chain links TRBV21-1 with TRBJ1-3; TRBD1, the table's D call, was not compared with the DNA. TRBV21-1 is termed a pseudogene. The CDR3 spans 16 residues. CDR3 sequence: CASSQEGQVLGDTIYF. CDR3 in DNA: TGTGCCAGCAGCCAGGAAGGACAGGTCCTAGGAGACACCATATATTTT.

The CDR3: CASSEGGGGADTQYF. For the CDR3, the DNA is TGTGCCAGCAGTGAAGGTGGCGGGGGCGCAGATACGCAGTATTTT. This rearrangement joins TRBV6-1 to TRBJ2-3; D is possibly TRBD2 (7 bases). Trimming stripped 1 base from V and 4 bases from J, with 12 bases between. The length of the CDR3 is 15 residues. Germline CDR1 reads MNHNS; CDR2 reads SASEGT.

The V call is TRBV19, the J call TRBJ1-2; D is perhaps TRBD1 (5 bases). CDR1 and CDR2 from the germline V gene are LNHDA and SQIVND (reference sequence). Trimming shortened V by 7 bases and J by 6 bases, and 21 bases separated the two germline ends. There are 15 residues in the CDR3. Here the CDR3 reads CASIQWGSLSDGYTF. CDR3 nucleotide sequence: TGTGCCAGTATCCAGTGGGGCTCTCTAAGCGATGGCTACACCTTC. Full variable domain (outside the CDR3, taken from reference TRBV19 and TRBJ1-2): DGGITQSPKYLFRKEGQNVTLSCEQNLNHDAMYWYRQDPGQGLRLIYYSQIVNDFQKGDIAEGYSVSREKKESFPLTVTSAQKNPTAFYLCASIQWGSLSDGYTFGSGTRLTVV.

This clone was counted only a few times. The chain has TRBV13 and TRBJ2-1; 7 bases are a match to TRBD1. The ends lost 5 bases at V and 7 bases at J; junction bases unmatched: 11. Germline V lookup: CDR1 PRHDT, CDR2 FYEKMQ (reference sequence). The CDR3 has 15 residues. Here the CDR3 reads CASSDRDYGNNEQFF. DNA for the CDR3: TGTGCCAGCAGCGACAGGGATTACGGGAATAATGAGCAGTTCTTC.

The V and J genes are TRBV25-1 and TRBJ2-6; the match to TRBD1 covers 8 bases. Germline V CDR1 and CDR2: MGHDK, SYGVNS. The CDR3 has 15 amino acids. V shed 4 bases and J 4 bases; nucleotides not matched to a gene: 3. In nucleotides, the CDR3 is TGTGCCAGCAGTGGGACAGGGTTCGGGGCCAACGTCCTGACTTTC. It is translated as CASSGTGFGANVLTF.

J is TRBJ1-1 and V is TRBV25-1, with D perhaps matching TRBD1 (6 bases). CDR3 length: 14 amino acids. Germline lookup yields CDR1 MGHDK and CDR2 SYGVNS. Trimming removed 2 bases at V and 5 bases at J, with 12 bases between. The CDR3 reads CASSEKQGWTEAFF. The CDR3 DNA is TGTGCCAGCAGTGAAAAACAGGGCTGGACTGAAGCTTTCTTT.

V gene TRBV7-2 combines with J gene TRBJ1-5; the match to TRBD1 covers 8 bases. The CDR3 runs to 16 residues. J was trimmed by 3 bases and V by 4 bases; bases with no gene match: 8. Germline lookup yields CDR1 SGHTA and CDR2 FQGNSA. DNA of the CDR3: TGTGCCAGCAGCTCGCATTGGGACAGGATCAATCAGCCCCAGCATTTT. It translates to CASSSHWDRINQPQHF.

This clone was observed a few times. CDR3 region: CASSYSKGPNYGYTF. CDR3 DNA: TGTGCCAGCAGTTACTCTAAGGGGCCCAACTATGGCTACACCTTC. The genes are TRBV6-5 and TRBJ1-2, with D possibly being TRBD1 (5 bases). The CDR3 is made up of 15 amino acids. Germline loops: CDR1 MNHEY, CDR2 SVGAGI. Trimming left V 0 bases short and J 2 bases short, with 10 bases between.

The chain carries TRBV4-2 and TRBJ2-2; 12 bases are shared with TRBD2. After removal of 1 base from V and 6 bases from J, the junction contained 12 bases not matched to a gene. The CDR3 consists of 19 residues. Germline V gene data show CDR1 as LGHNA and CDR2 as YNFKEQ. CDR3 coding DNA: TGTGCCAGCAGCCAAGTCCGACTAGCGGGGGAAAATGGGGCCGGGGAGCTGTTTTTT. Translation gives CASSQVRLAGENGAGELFF.

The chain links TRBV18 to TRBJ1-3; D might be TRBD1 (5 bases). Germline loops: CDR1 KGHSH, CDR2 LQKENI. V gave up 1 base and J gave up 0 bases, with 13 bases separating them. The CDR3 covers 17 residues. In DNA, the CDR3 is TGTGCCAGCTCACCACTATCAGGGTTGAGCTCTGGAAACACCATATATTTT. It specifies CASSPLSGLSSGNTIYF.

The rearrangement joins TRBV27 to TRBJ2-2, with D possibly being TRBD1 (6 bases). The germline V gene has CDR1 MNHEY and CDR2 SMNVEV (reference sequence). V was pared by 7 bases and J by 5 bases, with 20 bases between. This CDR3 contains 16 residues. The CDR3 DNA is TGTGCCAGCACCCAGACCGGACAGATAAGGACCGGGGAGCTGTTTTTT. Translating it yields CASTQTGQIRTGELFF.